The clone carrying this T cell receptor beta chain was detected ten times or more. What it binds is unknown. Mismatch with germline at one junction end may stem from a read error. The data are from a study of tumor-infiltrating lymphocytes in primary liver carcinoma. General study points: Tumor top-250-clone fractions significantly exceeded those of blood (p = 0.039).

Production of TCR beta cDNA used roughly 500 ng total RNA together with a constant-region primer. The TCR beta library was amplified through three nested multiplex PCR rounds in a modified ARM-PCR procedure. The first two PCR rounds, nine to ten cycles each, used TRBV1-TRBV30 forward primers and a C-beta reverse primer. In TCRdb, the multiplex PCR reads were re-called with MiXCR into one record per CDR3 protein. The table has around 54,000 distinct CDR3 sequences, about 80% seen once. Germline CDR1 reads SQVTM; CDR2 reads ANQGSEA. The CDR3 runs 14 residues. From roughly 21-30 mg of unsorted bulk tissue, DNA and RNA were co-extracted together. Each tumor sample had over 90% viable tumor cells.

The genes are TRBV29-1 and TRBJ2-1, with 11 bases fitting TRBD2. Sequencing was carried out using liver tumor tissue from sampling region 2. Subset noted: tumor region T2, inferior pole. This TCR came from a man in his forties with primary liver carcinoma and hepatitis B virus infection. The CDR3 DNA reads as TGCAGCGGAGATAGCGGGAGGGCCCTCAATGGGCAGTTCTTC. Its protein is CSGDSGRALNGQFF.